This passage covers 9 T cell receptor beta chains from one sample sequenced in a study of a mutant IDH1 vaccine in newly diagnosed glioma. These receptors are not linked to any known antigen. Clones were read by immunoSEQ multiplex PCR, and TCRdb kept only the in-frame ones, dropping some. The sample carries about 58,000 clones, 81% recorded once. Indicated time point: week 35, safety follow-up. It was 300 ug of mutant IDH1 20-mer peptide that made up each vaccine dose, given with topical imiquimod. Sequenced material: PBMCs, taken from a glioma patient whose treatment included an IDH1 peptide vaccine. The receptors were gathered from a man between 40 and 49 years old with glioma.

The rearrangement links TRBV7-6 to TRBJ1-1, with D hard to call. This CDR3 is 13 amino acids long. Deletions cut 4 bases from V and 4 bases from J, with 10 bases between. Germline CDR1 SGHVS, CDR2 FNYEAQ. CDR3 amino acids: CASSSRAGTEAFF. The DNA of the CDR3 is TGTGCCAGCAGCTCACGGGCGGGCACTGAAGCTTTCTTT.

CDR3 bases: TGTGCCAGCAGCTTCGGGGGGGCGAAAGATACGCAGTATTTT. It specifies CASSFGGAKDTQYF. The V gene is TRBV5-6, the J gene TRBJ2-3; 8 bases are a match to TRBD2. The CDR3 spans 14 residues. Germline V lookup: CDR1 SGHDT, CDR2 YYEEEE. J lost 5 bases, V lost 2 bases, and 4 bases had no gene match.

The V gene is TRBV13, the J gene TRBJ1-2, with 12 bases matching TRBD1. Trimming took 5 bases from V and 7 from J; bases not matched to a gene: 8. The CDR3 runs to 15 residues. CDR1 is PRHDT, CDR2 FYEKMQ, per germline (reference sequence). The CDR3 coding sequence is TGTGCCAGCAGCCCAGGAGGGACAGGGGGCTTTGGCTACACCTTC. This codes for CASSPGGTGGFGYTF.

J is TRBJ2-5 and V is TRBV7-3; 10 bases line up with TRBD2. The CDR3 runs to 16 residues. Germline V gene sequence: CDR1 SGHTA, CDR2 FQGTGA. V lost 4 bases, J lost 3 bases, and 8 bases stayed unmatched. The CDR3 protein is CASSSIGLAEKETQYF. As DNA, the CDR3 is TGTGCCAGCAGCTCAATCGGACTAGCGGAGAAAGAGACCCAGTACTTC.

The rearrangement links TRBV6-5 to TRBJ1-2; 12 bases line up with TRBD1. The CDR3 has 15 amino acids. Germline values: CDR1 MNHEY, CDR2 SVGAGI. V shed 2 bases and J 6 bases; nucleotides not matched to a gene: 4. CDR3 amino acids: CASSYAGTGGDGYTF. In nucleotides, the CDR3 is TGTGCCAGCAGTTACGCCGGGACAGGGGGCGATGGCTACACCTTC.

The rearrangement links TRBV28 to TRBJ2-3; TRBD2 matches at 7 bases. CDR1 and CDR2 (germline): MDHEN, SYDVKM. V was clipped by 2 bases and J by 2 bases; unmatched bases: 10. The CDR3 sequence is 17 residues long. CDR3 bases: TGTGCCAGCAGTTTAACCGGACTCCGGGGGGACACAGATACGCAGTATTTT. Its protein is CASSLTGLRGDTDTQYF.

This clone is a singleton in its sample. J is TRBJ1-1 and V is TRBV7-2, with D possibly TRBD1 on 5 matching bases. This CDR3 is 16 amino acids long. V gave up 0 bases and J gave up 1 base, with 12 bases separating them. Germline assignment: CDR1 SGHTA and CDR2 FQGNSA. The CDR3 is CASSLAPAGSNTEAFF. In nucleotides, the CDR3 is TGTGCCAGCAGCTTAGCGCCCGCAGGGTCGAACACTGAAGCTTTCTTT. The complete variable domain, with remaining parts taken from reference TRBV7-2 and TRBJ1-1, reads GAGVSQSPSNKVTEKGKDVELRCDPISGHTALYWYRQSLGQGLEFLIYFQGNSAPDKSGLPSDRFSAERTGGSVSTLTIQRTQQEDSAVYLCASSLAPAGSNTEAFFGQGTRLTVV.

This clone has more than one count but fewer than ten. The chain couples TRBV4-2 to TRBJ2-1; perhaps TRBD2 as D (6 bases). Trimming took off 5 bases at V and 6 bases at J, with 23 bases between the two ends. The CDR3 is made up of 17 amino acids. Looked up from germline, CDR1 is LGHNA and CDR2 is YNFKEQ. CDR3 amino acids: CASSLGGTAFTFNEQFF. In DNA, the CDR3 is TGTGCCAGCAGCTTGGGAGGCACAGCCTTCACCTTCAATGAGCAGTTCTTC.

The V and J genes are TRBV6-5 and TRBJ1-5; the match to TRBD1 covers 7 bases. The CDR3 sequence is 15 residues long. Germline CDR1 and CDR2: MNHEY and SVGAGI. The V and J ends lost 5 bases and 2 bases, in that order; junction bases with no gene match: 6. For the CDR3, the DNA is TGTGCCAGCAGTCGACAGGGTGGGGGCAATCAGCCCCAGCATTTT. Translating it yields CASSRQGGGNQPQHF.